This section outlines one T cell receptor beta chain sequence together with its context. V dropped 6 bases and J dropped 7 bases, with 13 bases sitting between them. The germline gives CDR1 LGHDT, CDR2 YNNKEL (reference sequence). The CDR3 is 14 amino acids. It was during active infection that Seattle patients were enrolled and then longitudinally followed. The data stem from a study of blood T cell repertoires in COVID-19. The overall study: Collection of acute and convalescent COVID-19 samples took place in the United States, Italy and Spain.

Libraries were prepared by immunoSEQ multiplex PCR; TCRdb keeps only in-frame clonotypes and omits some of them. The sample yields 350,000 to 400,000 clones, 86% seen once. The receptor was derived from a woman aged 60 to 75 with COVID-19, enrolled during active disease. Material: peripheral blood. This chain links TRBV3-1 (or the pseudogene TRBV3-2) with TRBJ1-6, with D uncertain. In DNA form, the CDR3 reads TGTGCCAGCAGTTCCGGGGATAGCAATTCACCCCTCCACTTT. This codes for CASSSGDSNSPLHF.